Below, 27 T cell receptor beta chains from the same sample are listed, as sequenced in a study of shared clonotypes between healthy human individuals. This table comes from immunoSEQ multiplex PCR, and its TCRdb copy is limited to in-frame clones, with some not included. The sample lists some 500,000 clones, 95% to 97% occurring once. Sample: naive CD4+ T cells sorted from blood. The subset here: CD45RA+ positively selected. The receptors derive from a woman aged 25 to 39 in good health.

J is TRBJ2-5 and V is TRBV28; D tentatively reads TRBD1 or TRBD2 (5 bases each). Germline lookup yields CDR1 MDHEN and CDR2 SYDVKM. This CDR3 comprises 15 residues. Trimming took 6 bases from V and 11 from J, leaving 25 bases between them. CDR3 bases: TGTGCCAGCAGGCTTGGGGCGGGTGCGGTCCCAGAGCAGTACTTC. It is translated as CASRLGAGAVPEQYF.

This chain links TRBV27 with TRBJ2-7; no clear D. Looked up from germline, CDR1 is MNHEY and CDR2 is SMNVEV (reference sequence). CDR3 length: 13 residues. The V and J ends lost 1 base and 5 bases respectively, with 9 bases between them. The CDR3 sequence: CASSLLNRNEQYF. The CDR3 DNA sequence: TGTGCCAGCAGTTTATTAAACCGGAACGAGCAGTACTTC.

This rearrangement joins TRBV5-4 to TRBJ1-1; D unclear. Trimming pared 0 bases from V and 1 base from J, leaving 4 bases between. Germline CDR1 reads SGHNT; CDR2 reads YYREEE (reference sequence). The CDR3 has 13 residues. The CDR3 sequence: CASSLEPNTEAFF. The CDR3 nucleotides read TGTGCCAGCAGCTTGGAGCCGAACACTGAAGCTTTCTTT. The whole variable domain, remainder taken from reference TRBV5-4 and TRBJ1-1, is ETGVTQSPTHLIKTRGQQVTLRCSSQSGHNTVSWYQQALGQGPQFIFQYYREEENGRGNFPPRFSGLQFPNYSSELNVNALELDDSALYLCASSLEPNTEAFFGQGTRLTVV.

This chain links TRBV29-1 with TRBJ1-2; D is undetermined. This CDR3 is built from 11 residues. The ends were cut back, 4 bases at V and 8 bases at J, with 11 bases in the middle. Germline CDR1 SQVTM, CDR2 ANQGSEA. For the CDR3, the DNA is TGCAGCGTTGGTGGCGGTAGCGGCTACACCTTC. Translated: CSVGGGSGYTF.

For this clone: The identical CDR3 is also encoded by other nucleotide sequences in the sample. The V gene is TRBV2, the J gene TRBJ2-7; TRBD1 agrees at 11 bases. CDR1 and CDR2 from the germline V gene are SNHLY and FYNNEI. V gave up 6 bases and J gave up 4 bases; unmatched junction bases: 5. This CDR3 has 14 residues. The CDR3 sequence is CASRTGTGGYEQYF. As DNA, the CDR3 is TGTGCCAGCAGAACCGGGACAGGGGGATACGAGCAGTACTTC.

The V call is TRBV6-5, the J call TRBJ2-2; no clear D. CDR3 length: 15 amino acids. Germline V CDR1 and CDR2: MNHEY, SVGAGI. V shed 0 bases and J shed 4 bases, with 9 bases lying between them. CDR3 protein: CASSYSSGFTGELFF. CDR3 DNA sequence: TGTGCCAGCAGTTACTCGTCGGGTTTCACCGGGGAGCTGTTTTTT.

The CDR3 spells CSVREDSNQPQYF. The DNA for the CDR3 is TGCAGCGTTCGGGAAGATAGCAATCAGCCCCAGTATTTT. The chain combines TRBV29-1 with TRBJ1-5; D may be TRBD2 (5 bases). With the DNA end fitting TRBJ2-3 better, the J assignment may be wrong. CDR3 length: 13 amino acids. CDR1 is SQVTM, CDR2 ANQGSEA, per germline.

The chain carries TRBV5-4 and TRBJ1-4; D perhaps matches TRBD1 (5 bases). CDR3 size: 15 residues. The germline gives CDR1 SGHNT, CDR2 YYREEE (reference sequence). V lost 4 bases and J 0 bases, leaving 10 bases between the germline ends. CDR3 nucleotides: TGTGCCAGCAGCCCGGACATAGCAACTAATGAAAAACTGTTTTTT. This sequence encodes CASSPDIATNEKLFF.

V is TRBV7-6 and J is TRBJ1-1; D uncertain. Germline V gene data show CDR1 as SGHVS and CDR2 as FNYEAQ. The CDR3 consists of 16 residues. The ends were cut back, 2 bases at V and 3 bases at J, with 16 bases in the middle. CDR3 in DNA: TGTGCCAGCAGCTTATTGGGGTCCCTTGCGGACACTGAAGCTTTCTTT. Translation: CASSLLGSLADTEAFF.

The chain uses TRBV5-5 and TRBJ1-4, with D possibly TRBD1 on 5 matching bases. The V end lost 4 bases, the J end lost 7 bases, and 17 bases lay between the germline ends. CDR3 size: 15 residues. From germline, CDR1 is SGHKS and CDR2 YYEKEE (reference sequence). CDR3 in DNA: TGTGCCAGCAGCGGGGCGGGCAGGTCCGGTGAAAAACTGTTTTTT. Amino acids: CASSGAGRSGEKLFF.

The V and J genes are TRBV6-5 and TRBJ1-2; D might be TRBD1 (5 bases). Germline CDR1 reads MNHEY; CDR2 reads SVGAGI. Trimming left V 0 bases short and J 5 bases short, with 13 bases between. This CDR3 is built from 15 residues. This CDR3 reads CASSYSYQGDYGYTF. The DNA for the CDR3 is TGTGCCAGCAGTTACTCGTACCAGGGCGATTATGGCTACACCTTC.

The V and J genes are TRBV11-2 and TRBJ1-3; 9 nucleotides line up with TRBD1. The V gene's germline CDR1 is SGHAT and CDR2 FQNNGV. V shed 6 bases and J 0 bases; nucleotides not matched to a gene: 9. CDR3 length equals 17 residues. The CDR3: CASRVVGQGISGNTIYF. The CDR3 DNA is TGTGCCAGCAGGGTAGTGGGACAGGGCATCTCTGGAAACACCATATATTTT.

This chain connects TRBV10-1 to TRBJ2-7; maybe TRBD1 (6 bases). The CDR3 has 11 amino acids. The V gene's germline CDR1 is WNHNN and CDR2 SYGVQD (reference sequence). Trimming took off 8 bases at V and 8 bases at J, with 13 bases between the two ends. DNA for the CDR3: TGCGCCAGCTGTGGAGGACAGAAGCAGTACTTC. It translates to CASCGGQKQYF.

The chain has TRBV7-6 and TRBJ1-5; D unresolved. Trimming took 1 base from V and 4 from J, leaving 17 bases between them. Germline V lookup: CDR1 SGHVS, CDR2 FNYEAQ. The CDR3 is 17 amino acids. The CDR3 nucleotides read TGTGCCAGCAGCTTAGGCAGCTTATCGGGTCCGAATCAGCCCCAGCATTTT. This encodes CASSLGSLSGPNQPQHF. The full variable domain, with the rest looked up from reference TRBV7-6 and TRBJ1-5, is GAGVSQSPRYKVTKRGQDVALRCDPISGHVSLYWYRQALGQGPEFLTYFNYEAQQDKSGLPNDRFSAERPEGSISTLTIQRTEQRDSAMYRCASSLGSLSGPNQPQHFGDGTRLSIL.

The rearrangement joins TRBV9 to TRBJ2-1; maybe TRBD2 (6 bases). V lost 0 bases to trimming and J lost 0 bases, with 10 bases between them. The CDR3 sequence is 16 residues long. The germline V gene has CDR1 SGDLS and CDR2 YYNGEE. As DNA, the CDR3 is TGTGCCAGCAGCGTAGTAGGAGGGAGCTCCTACAATGAGCAGTTCTTC. It translates to CASSVVGGSSYNEQFF.

The gene calls are TRBV19 and TRBJ1-4; D gene ambiguous. The CDR3 covers 15 residues. V dropped 6 bases and J dropped 4 bases, with 15 bases sitting between them. Germline V gives CDR1 LNHDA, CDR2 SQIVND (reference sequence). Here the CDR3 DNA reads TGTGCCAGTAGCACCCCCGGGGAGATTAATGAAAAACTGTTTTTT. Protein: CASSTPGEINEKLFF.

As DNA, the CDR3 is TGTGCCAGTAGTATAGCATATAGAGATAGCGGGCGAACAGATACGCAGTATTTT. Residues: CASSIAYRDSGRTDTQYF. The chain couples TRBV19 to TRBJ2-3; 7 positions match TRBD2. Germline assignment: CDR1 LNHDA and CDR2 SQIVND (reference sequence). This CDR3 contains 18 residues. After removal of 1 base from V and 3 bases from J, the junction contained 13 bases not matched to a gene.

The CDR3 here is CASSSPTGSSYNEQFF. CDR3 DNA sequence: TGTGCCAGCAGCTCGCCGACGGGAAGCTCCTACAATGAGCAGTTCTTC. The J gene is TRBJ2-1, the V gene TRBV5-6; D perhaps matches TRBD2 (5 bases). V was cut by 3 bases and J by 0 bases, with 13 bases left in between. Germline V gene lookup returns CDR1 SGHDT and CDR2 YYEEEE. The CDR3 is made up of 16 amino acids.

This chain connects TRBV6-1 to TRBJ1-2; no firm D call. In germline, CDR1 is MNHNS, CDR2 SASEGT. The CDR3 has 13 amino acids. Trimming took 1 base from V and 5 from J, leaving 8 bases between them. The CDR3 nucleotides read TGTGCCAGCAGTGAAGTCGAGGGATATGGCTACACCTTC. Amino acids: CASSEVEGYGYTF.

The chain uses TRBV10-2 and TRBJ2-1, with TRBD2 matching 11 bases. The CDR3 consists of 18 residues. From germline, CDR1 is WSHSY and CDR2 SAAADI. V trimming: 10 bases; J trimming: 9 bases; junction bases outside the gene matches: 23. The CDR3: CATRPPYDYSGRAVEQFF. The CDR3 region has the DNA TGCGCCACCCGACCGCCCTATGATTATAGCGGGAGGGCCGTTGAGCAGTTCTTC.

J is TRBJ2-6 and V is TRBV2; D unclear. Trimming left V 11 bases short and J 0 bases short, with 14 bases between. The V gene's germline CDR1 is SNHLY and CDR2 FYNNEI. The CDR3 totals 15 residues. Here the CDR3 DNA reads TGTGCCTGTCGAAACAGCGACTCTGGGGCCAACGTCCTGACTTTC. Its protein is CACRNSDSGANVLTF.

This chain uses TRBV18 with TRBJ1-5, with D perhaps matching TRBD1 (6 bases). Germline V gene data show CDR1 as KGHSH and CDR2 as LQKENI. Trimming took 5 bases from V and 3 from J, leaving 11 bases between them. This CDR3 contains 14 residues. This chain's CDR3 is CASSSPGANQPQHF. The CDR3 nucleotides are TGTGCCAGCTCATCCCCAGGGGCCAATCAGCCCCAGCATTTT.

The gene calls are TRBV5-1 and TRBJ1-4; D may be TRBD1 (5 bases). V was trimmed by 4 bases and J by 8 bases, leaving 15 bases between them. CDR3 length: 14 residues. The germline CDR1 and CDR2 sequences are SGHRS and YFSETQ. The chain's CDR3 is CASSMTTTGEKLFF. Written as DNA, the CDR3 is TGCGCCAGCAGCATGACTACCACAGGAGAAAAACTGTTTTTT.

This sequence joins TRBV5-1 and TRBJ2-1, with a weak D call TRBD2 (5 bases). Germline assignment: CDR1 SGHRS and CDR2 YFSETQ. Deletions cut 0 bases from V and 7 bases from J, with 8 bases between. The CDR3 loop spans 13 amino acids. CDR3 DNA sequence: TGCGCCAGCAGCTTGGGGACGGGGAATGAGCAGTTCTTC. This gives the protein CASSLGTGNEQFF.

In this sample, this clone turned up once. The chain employs TRBV5-1 and TRBJ2-5; 8 bases are a match to TRBD2. Per the germline V gene, CDR1 is SGHRS and CDR2 is YFSETQ. The CDR3 extends over 13 amino acids. V shed 3 bases and J 5 bases; nucleotides not matched to a gene: 3. The CDR3 sequence: CASSSGGIETQYF. Here the CDR3 DNA reads TGCGCCAGCAGCTCGGGGGGGATTGAGACCCAGTACTTC.

This clone was seen a single time. The chain is built from TRBV29-1 and TRBJ1-5, with D perhaps TRBD1 (6 bases). Germline V gene data show CDR1 as SQVTM and CDR2 as ANQGSEA. The germline V and J ends were trimmed by 5 bases and 7 bases, with 18 bases remaining between them. This CDR3 is 14 amino acids long. The chain's CDR3 is CSVKNTGASQPQHF. The CDR3 DNA reads as TGCAGCGTTAAAAACACGGGGGCAAGCCAGCCCCAGCATTTT.

This clone was picked up one time. In DNA form, the CDR3 reads TGCGCCAGCAGCTTGGCAGGGCCGGTCTCGACGTTTGAAAAACTGTTTTTT. Protein: CASSLAGPVSTFEKLFF. The genes are TRBV5-1 and TRBJ1-4; perhaps TRBD1 as D (5 bases). Germline V gene lookup returns CDR1 SGHRS and CDR2 YFSETQ. Deletions cut 0 bases from V and 7 bases from J, with 19 bases between. The CDR3 covers 17 residues.